A selection of T cell receptor beta chains follows, all from one sample in a study of cytomegalovirus exposure and HLA in healthy donors. Clones were read by immunoSEQ multiplex PCR, and TCRdb kept only the in-frame ones, dropping some. The sample carries roughly 300,000 clones, around 86% recorded once. What was sequenced was PBMCs. The receptors derive from a woman under 30 in good health and CMV-seronegative. Both conserved end residues are part of each CDR3. A D gene is named only where the DNA matches it firmly. Size values are once, few and many counts, or a class for expanded clones, and some rows have none.

v_call: TRBV29-1
d_call: .
j_call: TRBJ2-3
clone_size: .
cdr3_nt: TGCAGCGTTAGGGGGTTGGGGGGGACAGATACGCAGTATTTT
cdr3_aa: CSVRGLGGTDTQYF

v_call: TRBV4-3
d_call: .
j_call: TRBJ2-3
clone_size: .
cdr3_nt: TGCGCCAGCAGCCAAGTGGCCTCCACAGATACGCAGTATTTT
cdr3_aa: CASSQVASTDTQYF

v_call: TRBV7-9
d_call: TRBD2
j_call: TRBJ2-5
clone_size: .
cdr3_nt: TGTGCCAGCAGTCCGTCGGGACTAACAAACCCTTACCAAGAGACCCAGTACTTC
cdr3_aa: CASSPSGLTNPYQETQYF

v_call: TRBV6-6
d_call: .
j_call: TRBJ2-1
clone_size: few
cdr3_nt: TGTGCCAGCAGTTACGGAGGCAATGAGCAGTTCTTC
cdr3_aa: CASSYGGNEQFF

v_call: TRBV2
d_call: TRBD1
j_call: TRBJ1-5
clone_size: .
cdr3_nt: TGTGCCAGCCGGACAGGAGCATATAGCAATCAGCCCCAGCATTTT
cdr3_aa: CASRTGAYSNQPQHF

v_call: TRBV18
d_call: TRBD1
j_call: TRBJ2-1
clone_size: .
cdr3_nt: TGTGCCAGCTCACCATGGGGTCAGGGGGCTGGTGAGCAGTTCTTC
cdr3_aa: CASSPWGQGAGEQFF

v_call: TRBV18
d_call: .
j_call: TRBJ2-5
clone_size: .
cdr3_nt: TGTGCCAGCTCACCCCGCCAGGGGACGGTGGAGACCCAGTACTTC
cdr3_aa: CASSPRQGTVETQYF

v_call: TRBV7-6
d_call: TRBD2
j_call: TRBJ2-5
clone_size: .
cdr3_nt: TGTGCCAGCAGCTTAGGACTAGCGGGAAACCAAGAGACCCAGTACTTC
cdr3_aa: CASSLGLAGNQETQYF

v_call: TRBV4-3
d_call: TRBD2
j_call: TRBJ2-7
clone_size: many
cdr3_nt: TGCGCCAGCAGCCAAGATCTGGCGGGAGTCTCCTACGAGCAGTACTTC
cdr3_aa: CASSQDLAGVSYEQYF

v_call: TRBV9
d_call: TRBD2
j_call: TRBJ2-5
clone_size: few
cdr3_nt: TGTGCCAGCACCACCCTAGGGACTAGGGAAGAGACCCAGTACTTC
cdr3_aa: CASTTLGTREETQYF

v_call: TRBV5-1
d_call: .
j_call: TRBJ2-3
clone_size: .
cdr3_nt: TGCGCCAGCAGCTTGGACTCCGTCGGCACAGATACGCAGTATTTT
cdr3_aa: CASSLDSVGTDTQYF

v_call: TRBV9
d_call: .
j_call: TRBJ1-1
clone_size: once
cdr3_nt: TGTGCCAGCAGCGTAGATGGACAGCTGAACACTGAAGCTTTCTTT
cdr3_aa: CASSVDGQLNTEAFF

v_call: TRBV29-1
d_call: .
j_call: TRBJ2-7
clone_size: .
cdr3_nt: TGCAGCGTGTGGACAGAGTTCTACGAGCAGTACTTC
cdr3_aa: CSVWTEFYEQYF

v_call: TRBV5-1
d_call: TRBD2
j_call: TRBJ2-3
clone_size: .
cdr3_nt: TGCGCCAGTAATAGCGGGAGTGGAGATACGCAGTATTTT
cdr3_aa: CASNSGSGDTQYF

v_call: TRBV7-8
d_call: TRBD1
j_call: TRBJ1-1
clone_size: once
cdr3_nt: TGTGCCAGCAGCTTACGGGCCAGGGGGTCTACTGAAGCTTTCTTT
cdr3_aa: CASSLRARGSTEAFF

v_call: TRBV30
d_call: .
j_call: TRBJ2-2
clone_size: .
cdr3_nt: TGTGCCTGGAGCCCACGGAGTCCCGGGGAGCTGTTTTTT
cdr3_aa: CAWSPRSPGELFF

v_call: TRBV15
d_call: .
j_call: TRBJ1-2
clone_size: .
cdr3_nt: TGTGCCACCAGCAGAGTTCATGCCCCGGGCTATGGCTACACCTTC
cdr3_aa: CATSRVHAPGYGYTF

v_call: TRBV6-5
d_call: .
j_call: TRBJ1-1
clone_size: .
cdr3_nt: TGTGCCAGCAGTTACTCGAGACAGCTATCCACTGAAGCTTTCTTT
cdr3_aa: CASSYSRQLSTEAFF

v_call: TRBV7-2
d_call: .
j_call: TRBJ2-7
clone_size: few
cdr3_nt: TGTGCCAGCAGCCCTCGCCCAGGGAACTCCTACGAGCAGTACTTC
cdr3_aa: CASSPRPGNSYEQYF

v_call: TRBV13
d_call: .
j_call: TRBJ2-1
clone_size: .
cdr3_nt: TGTGCCAGCAGCTTGGAAGAGCTGGCAGGGGGGATCCTGAACAATGAGCAGTTCTTC
cdr3_aa: CASSLEELAGGILNNEQFF

v_call: TRBV7-6
d_call: .
j_call: TRBJ2-1
clone_size: .
cdr3_nt: TGTGCCAGCAGCTTTCCAGGGAATGAGCAGTTCTTC
cdr3_aa: CASSFPGNEQFF

v_call: TRBV30
d_call: .
j_call: TRBJ2-1
clone_size: .
cdr3_nt: TGTGCCTGGAGTATCGACTACTCCAATGAGCAGTTCTTC
cdr3_aa: CAWSIDYSNEQFF

v_call: TRBV7-9
d_call: TRBD1
j_call: TRBJ2-1
clone_size: .
cdr3_nt: TGTGCCAGCAGCTCCCAGGGGGCCGAACCGTACAATGAGCAGTTCTTC
cdr3_aa: CASSSQGAEPYNEQFF

v_call: TRBV5-3
d_call: TRBD1
j_call: TRBJ1-5
clone_size: .
cdr3_nt: TGTGCCAGAAGCCCCTTAAGGACAGGGAATGGGCCCCAGCATTTT
cdr3_aa: CARSPLRTGNGPQHF

v_call: TRBV4-3
d_call: .
j_call: TRBJ1-3
clone_size: .
cdr3_nt: TGCGCCAGCAGCCAAGATCGGGAATCTAGCTCTGGAAACACCATATATTTT
cdr3_aa: CASSQDRESSSGNTIYF

v_call: TRBV9
d_call: .
j_call: TRBJ2-7
clone_size: few
cdr3_nt: TGTGCCAGCACCATAGGGGATGGAGTCGGTTACGAGCAGTACTTC
cdr3_aa: CASTIGDGVGYEQYF

v_call: TRBV25-1
d_call: TRBD2
j_call: TRBJ2-2
clone_size: .
cdr3_nt: TGTGCCAGCAGTGAATTGGCTAGCGGGAGTCATACCGGGGAGCTGTTTTTT
cdr3_aa: CASSELASGSHTGELFF

v_call: TRBV5-4
d_call: TRBD2
j_call: TRBJ2-3
clone_size: .
cdr3_nt: TGTGCCAGCAGCTCCCGGGGAGGGACAGATACGCAGTATTTT
cdr3_aa: CASSSRGGTDTQYF

v_call: TRBV5-1
d_call: TRBD2
j_call: TRBJ2-2
clone_size: .
cdr3_nt: TGCGCCAGCAGCTTGGGTAGCGGGATGAACACCGGGGAGCTGTTTTTT
cdr3_aa: CASSLGSGMNTGELFF

v_call: TRBV9
d_call: TRBD2
j_call: TRBJ2-1
clone_size: .
cdr3_nt: TGTGCCAGCAGCGTAGGGTGGGAGGGCCATTCAGGGGAGCAGTTCTTC
cdr3_aa: CASSVGWEGHSGEQFF

v_call: TRBV7-2
d_call: .
j_call: TRBJ2-1
clone_size: .
cdr3_nt: TGTGCCAGCAGCTCTCGCGTGGGTAAAGCGGGCGAGCAGTTCTTC
cdr3_aa: CASSSRVGKAGEQFF

v_call: TRBV21-1
d_call: .
j_call: TRBJ1-2
clone_size: .
cdr3_nt: TGTGCCAGCAGCAAAGCTAGGACAGGGACCAACTATGGCTACACCTTC
cdr3_aa: CASSKARTGTNYGYTF

v_call: TRBV6-6
d_call: TRBD2
j_call: TRBJ2-5
clone_size: once
cdr3_nt: TGTGCCAGCAGTACTGCGGGAGTCGGGACCCAGTACTTC
cdr3_aa: CASSTAGVGTQYF

v_call: TRBV10-1
d_call: TRBD2
j_call: TRBJ2-1
clone_size: .
cdr3_nt: TGCGCCAGCACCGACGGGCGGTGGGGGGGCAATGAGCAGTTCTTC
cdr3_aa: CASTDGRWGGNEQFF

v_call: TRBV20-1
d_call: .
j_call: TRBJ2-7
clone_size: .
cdr3_nt: TGCAGTGCTACGGAGTCTCTCGAGCAGTACTTC
cdr3_aa: CSATESLEQYF

v_call: TRBV7-2
d_call: .
j_call: TRBJ2-7
clone_size: .
cdr3_nt: TGTGCCACCCGCGGGGCAGGGGGTTCCTACGAGCAGTACTTC
cdr3_aa: CATRGAGGSYEQYF